This entry concerns a single T cell receptor beta chain. This clonotype was recorded once. Its binding antigen is unknown. No base-level quality is on record; no much larger clone is a single base apart. CDR1 and CDR2, looked up from the germline V gene, are SQVTM and ANQGSEA. V trim: 4 bases; J trim: 5 bases; unmatched bases: 9. The CDR3 covers 15 residues, taking in both the cysteine and the phenylalanine. Only the CDR3 part of the read is kept: 45 bases, read in frame from the first base. The donors were roughly 40 Caucasian individuals from Russia, aged roughly 6 to 100 years, who were systemically healthy. Each donor gave ten milliliters of peripheral blood, drawn into EDTA-treated Vacutainer tubes. Ficoll-Paque density-gradient centrifugation was used to isolate PBMCs, with at least 6.5 million per sample. Trizol reagent was used to extract total RNA from PBMCs, with at least 5.5 micrograms per sample. The percentages of naive CD45RAhigh/CD27high T cells were determined by flow cytometry on a PBMC aliquot from every donor.

The protocol used for the library was 5' RACE. The sample was run on an Illumina HiSeq 2500. A second roughly 6 to 11 cycle PCR used a sample-barcoded 5' primer and a J-beta primer mix. A template-switch 5' adaptor carrying 12 random nucleotides introduced a unique molecular identifier onto each TCR beta cDNA molecule. Each sample yielded at least 2.5 million CDR3-containing paired-end reads. The Mint cDNA synthesis kit, primed by a TRBC-specific oligonucleotide, was used to synthesize first-strand cDNA from all RNA. Following uracil-DNA glycosylase treatment, a first 18-cycle PCR with universal primers M1SS and BC2_uni_R was performed on all cDNA. Regarding the original processing steps: Each sample was normalized by randomly selecting 1 million high-quality reads, each carrying a distinct molecular identifier. Instead of being binned into consensus sequences, reads that shared molecular identifiers were thrown out. MiTCR, set to a Q25 quality threshold and the strictest error-elimination algorithm, was used for CDR3 identification, clonotype clustering and error correction. Lower-bound total TCR beta diversity was estimated with a nonparametric unseen species model using Euler transformation. TCRdb reanalyzed the raw reads on its own, using fastp at Q25 for trimming and MiXCR for clone calling, and kept in-frame beta chains. Each CDR3 protein gets just one entry, which takes the most common genes and DNA from the rows behind it. The V and J calls here are based on TCRdb, not the publication. Here the sample has fewer than 800,000 distinct CDR3 sequences; more than 20% occur a single time. Together, the top ten hold roughly 9% of the sample.

The sample is drawn from a study of blood T cells in healthy people across ages (dated by TCRdb to 2013 to 2016). About the full investigation: In model experiments, template switching captured roughly one uniquely barcoded TCR beta cDNA molecule for every two T cells. Age-related changes in TCR beta repertoire diversity were measured in the study by deep sequencing normalized with unique cDNA molecular identifiers. The donors were divided into four age groups: young (average approximately 15 years), middle-aged (about 40), aged (approximately 62) and long-lived (around 80). Two additional independent replicas of 1 million unique cDNA reads from the same blood draw were analyzed for two donors (one aged 18 to 30 and one aged 80 or older).

Broad study findings and their caveats: Estimates of total diversity based on one million sequenced T cells were considered lower bounds and underestimates. Conclusive comparison of naive and antigen-experienced compartments was prevented by the profiling of bulk unsorted PBMCs. Compared with the aged group, the long-lived group had more naive CD4+ T cells, fewer expanded clones and increased TCR diversity, a pattern suggesting age selection. The percentage of naive T cells measured by flow cytometry correlated strongly with observed TCR beta diversity. Donor CMV infection status was unknown, potentially confounding age-related changes in expanded clonotypes. Observed TCR beta diversity per million T cells fell roughly linearly with age, and a significant reduction was already apparent by age roughly 40.

The same sample was also used in a study of T cells of mothers and their children. From that second study: The donors were nine systemically healthy Caucasian individuals, made up of three mothers and their six children. cDNA synthesis used all of the extracted RNA, with 1.5 ug of RNA in each 15 ul reaction. In the second PCR, the M1S primer added sample barcodes and 2-4 random nucleotides. Over 9.5 million TCR beta CDR3 reads were obtained for each mother, and 2.5 million to 3 million reads were obtained for each child. In both related and unrelated pairs, thymic selection shapes the output of TCR recombination in a similar way, with inherited differences having only a minor effect. Related mother-child pairs always showed normalized repertoire overlap that was slightly higher than in unrelated mother-child pairs, though the difference was never significant. No persistent microchimeric T cell clones were detected, at a sensitivity of approximately 90 clones per million clonotypes. To look for features that set related mother-child pairs apart from unrelated individuals, the researchers ran deep NGS to compare the TCR beta repertoires of mothers and children. The mean age was around 42 +/- 4 years for the mothers and around 10 +/- 4 years for the children. Libraries were sequenced on Illumina HiSeq 2000 with 100+100 nt paired-end reads after adapter ligation with NEBNext reagents. To prevent cross-contamination, the mother and child libraries were prepared one month apart and sequenced in separate runs. For each donor, somewhere between about 450,000 and 2,000,000 distinct TCR beta clonotypes were identified. Naive TCR beta clonotypes were estimated from low-frequency clonotypes matched to each donor's FACS-determined naive share, without sorting.

Sequenced input: blood. The chain uses TRBV29-1 and TRBJ1-4, and 8 junctional nucleotides match TRBD1. The sequence derives from a boy aged 10-17 years in good health. The CDR3 sequence is CSVGAGGGSNEKLFF. In nucleotides, the sequence is TGCAGCGTTGGGGCAGGGGGCGGCTCAAATGAAAAACTGTTTTTT. Here the CDR3 is joined to the reference TRBV29-1 and TRBJ1-4 genes, and the full variable domain is: SAVISQKPSRDICQRGTSLTIQCQVDSQVTMMFWYRQQPGQSLTLIATANQGSEATYESGFVIDKFPISRPNLTFSTLTVSNMSPEDSSIYLCSVGAGGGSNEKLFFGSGTQLSVL.